The 8 T cell receptor beta chains below all came from one sample that was sequenced in a study of beta chain features in type 1 diabetes. TCRB transcripts that were expressed got sequenced, as all of the isolated RNA had been reverse transcribed. The method was immunoSEQ multiplex PCR; TCRdb's version includes in-frame clones alone and lacks a portion of them. Of just over 450,000 clones listed, 30% were seen once; the top ten hold 0.06% to 0.07%. The sequenced sample was naive CD4+ T cells from blood. The receptors come from a man younger than 35 in good health.

The rearrangement links TRBV5-4 to TRBJ2-4; 11 positions agree with TRBD1. With V trimmed by 2 bases and J by 6 bases, 7 bases remained unmatched. The CDR3 sequence is 16 residues long. Germline V gives CDR1 SGHNT, CDR2 YYREEE (reference sequence). CDR3 in amino acids: CASSFGDRGFGNIQYF. Written as DNA, the CDR3 is TGTGCCAGCAGCTTTGGGGACAGGGGGTTTGGAAACATTCAGTACTTC.

A few counts support this clone. The genes are TRBV18 and TRBJ1-2; no firm D call. With 3 bases removed from V and 7 bases from J, the gap between germline ends came to 9 bases. This CDR3 region has 12 residues. Germline CDR1 is KGHSH and CDR2 is LQKENI. CDR3 region: CASSPPGSGYTF. The CDR3, as DNA: TGTGCCAGCTCACCCCCGGGGAGTGGCTACACCTTC.

This clone came up a few times. The chain couples TRBV7-9 to TRBJ2-3; D is ambiguous. This CDR3 contains 13 residues. With 8 bases removed from V and 3 bases from J, the gap between germline ends came to 12 bases. CDR1 is SEHNR and CDR2 is FQNEAQ in the germline V gene (reference sequence). This CDR3 is CASLLVGTDTQYF. Written as DNA, the CDR3 is TGTGCCAGCCTTTTGGTAGGGACAGATACGCAGTATTTT.

V and J are TRBV2 and TRBJ2-7, with D unclear. The CDR3 contains 12 residues. Germline assignment: CDR1 SNHLY and CDR2 FYNNEI. V dropped 9 bases and J dropped 7 bases, with 16 bases sitting between them. This chain's CDR3 is CASDPWVREQYF. The CDR3 coding sequence is TGTGCCAGTGACCCATGGGTGCGGGAGCAGTACTTC.

J is TRBJ1-1 and V is TRBV5-1; D not resolved. V gave up 0 bases and J gave up 1 base, with 7 bases separating them. The CDR3 consists of 14 residues. The V gene's germline CDR1 is SGHRS and CDR2 YFSETQ. Here the CDR3 reads CASSLEQANTEAFF. The CDR3, as DNA: TGCGCCAGCAGCTTGGAACAAGCGAACACTGAAGCTTTCTTT.

V is TRBV7-9 and J is TRBJ2-1; a possible D gene is TRBD2 (5 bases). Trimming took 11 bases from V and 4 from J, leaving 18 bases between them. Looked up from germline, CDR1 is SEHNR and CDR2 is FQNEAQ (reference sequence). CDR3 length: 14 amino acids. The CDR3 reads CASRYDYSYNEQFF. Written as DNA, the CDR3 is TGTGCCTCACGATACGACTACTCATACAATGAGCAGTTCTTC.

The rearrangement uses TRBV14 and TRBJ2-5; 7 nucleotides align to TRBD1. The CDR3 runs to 14 residues. Germline V gene lookup returns CDR1 SGHDN and CDR2 FVKESK. With 5 bases clipped from V and 2 bases from J, the junction kept 5 bases outside the gene matches. CDR3 sequence: CASSKQGQQETQYF. The CDR3 DNA sequence: TGTGCCAGCAGCAAACAGGGACAGCAAGAGACCCAGTACTTC.

This clone appeared a few times. The J gene is TRBJ2-7, the V gene TRBV5-4; D possibly corresponds to TRBD2 (6 bases). Germline CDR1 is SGHNT and CDR2 is YYREEE (reference sequence). With 4 bases removed from V and 7 bases from J, the gap between germline ends came to 12 bases. The CDR3 spans 12 residues. CDR3 sequence: CASSVGLQEQYF. DNA for the CDR3: TGTGCCAGCAGCGTGGGACTTCAGGAGCAGTACTTC. The whole variable domain, remainder taken from reference TRBV5-4 and TRBJ2-7, is ETGVTQSPTHLIKTRGQQVTLRCSSQSGHNTVSWYQQALGQGPQFIFQYYREEENGRGNFPPRFSGLQFPNYSSELNVNALELDDSALYLCASSVGLQEQYFGPGTRLTVT.